This entry features one T cell receptor (beta chain) sequence. CDR3 length: 15 amino acids. Per the germline V gene, CDR1 is GTSNPN and CDR2 is SVGIG (reference sequence). Trimming took off 3 bases at V and 3 bases at J, with 14 bases between the two ends. The data were obtained in a study of blood T cell repertoires in COVID-19. At the level of the study: COVID-19 samples collected from the United States, Italy and Spain covered acute and convalescent phases. Nucleic acid was either cDNA or gDNA, and it came from T cells, B-cell-depleted T cells, or PBMCs.

Original analysis: Reference gene primers were amplified, and this amplification served to estimate nucleated cell counts. The data were produced by immunoSEQ multiplex PCR, yet TCRdb's version contains in-frame clones alone and is incomplete. V and J calls and clone size are given by that table; D and trimming were obtained from the DNA. The table includes under 500,000 clones, 85% to 90% detected once. Sequenced sample: peripheral blood. This sequence joins TRBV30 and TRBJ1-4; D might be TRBD1 (5 bases). The TCR originated in a woman under 40 with acute or convalescent COVID-19. The CDR3 loop is CAWRQGITANEKLFF. The CDR3 coding sequence is TGTGCCTGGAGGCAGGGAATCACGGCTAATGAAAAACTGTTTTTT.